This TCR beta chain derives from a study of cytomegalovirus exposure and HLA in healthy donors. Germline V lookup: CDR1 SGHDT, CDR2 YYEEEE. The CDR3 has 12 residues. Trimming removed 3 bases at V and 4 bases at J, with 8 bases between. A note on this clone: The antigen remains unidentified.

Study results and caveats: Subsequent analysis showed first-cohort TCR clusters tending to co-occur in around 110 validation repertoires.

Method: immunoSEQ multiplex PCR; TCRdb's copy keeps in-frame clones and lacks some. The data contain approximately 230,000 clones, over 75% of them singletons. The genes are TRBV5-6 and TRBJ2-7; D is possibly TRBD1 (6 bases). The origin of this receptor is a man in his late teens or twenties in good health and CMV-seropositive. Sequences were obtained from PBMCs. The chain's CDR3 is CASSSQGYEQYF. In DNA, the CDR3 is TGTGCCAGCAGCTCCCAGGGGTACGAGCAGTACTTC.